This T cell receptor beta chain appears in the sequencing data of a study of blood T cell repertoires in COVID-19. Overall study context: Italy, Spain and the United States were the sources of the convalescent and acute COVID-19 samples. The analysed material was cDNA or gDNA that came from T cells, B-cell-depleted T cells, or PBMCs.

Trimming left V 6 bases short and J 3 bases short, with 11 bases between. The CDR3 sequence is 13 residues long. In the authors' methods: Estimated nucleated cell counts came from reference gene primer amplification. Repertoires were generated with immunoSEQ multiplex PCR, while TCRdb's copy carries only in-frame clones and drops some. V and J calls and clone size come straight from that table; D and trimming were deduced from the DNA. The table has 75,000 to 100,000 clones, over 75% seen once. V is TRBV12-3 or TRBV12-4 and J is TRBJ1-1; D call uncertain. This TCR was sampled from a man between 60 and 75 years old with acute or convalescent COVID-19. The source material was peripheral blood. The CDR3 sequence: CASSPDGYTEAFF. CDR3 DNA: TGTGCCAGCAGCCCCGACGGGTACACTGAAGCTTTCTTT.